Following are 19 T cell receptor beta chains from one sample sequenced in a study of early T cells in non-severe SARS-CoV-2 infection. TCRdb re-analysed the 5' RACE reads in MiXCR, keeping a single row per CDR3 protein. Seen here are roughly 29,000 distinct CDR3 sequences, roughly 5% observed once, and the top ten hold less than 7.5%. Sample: whole blood. The receptors originated from an adult who was a healthcare worker with PCR-confirmed SARS-CoV-2 infection or an uninfected control (not recorded which).

This clonotype was recorded at least ten times. The chain carries TRBV3-1 and TRBJ2-1; D is ambiguous. The CDR3 loop spans 13 amino acids. V lost 0 bases, J lost 10 bases, and 10 bases lay in between. Germline-derived CDR1 and CDR2 are LGHDT and YNNKEL (reference sequence). The CDR3 region has the DNA TGTGCCAGCAGCCAAGATTTACGGTCAGAGCAGTTCTTC. Its protein is CASSQDLRSEQFF.

This clonotype came up a few times. This chain links TRBV3-1 with TRBJ2-7; D gene unclear. The CDR3 spans 11 residues. Trimming took 3 bases from V and 4 from J, leaving 4 bases between them. CDR1 is LGHDT and CDR2 is YNNKEL in the germline V gene (reference sequence). CDR3 protein: CASSQGYEQYF. Written as DNA, the CDR3 is TGTGCCAGCAGCCAGGGGTACGAGCAGTACTTC.

This clonotype came up a few times. The chain has TRBV10-2 and TRBJ2-5; TRBD2 might be the D (5 bases). Germline V gene data show CDR1 as WSHSY and CDR2 as SAAADI. This CDR3 is 14 amino acids long. The germline V and J ends were trimmed by 1 base and 1 base, with 7 bases remaining between them. The CDR3 spells CASSELASQETQYF. The CDR3 DNA is TGCGCCAGCAGTGAGTTAGCGTCCCAAGAGACCCAGTACTTC.

This clonotype was counted ten times or more. The V gene is TRBV7-2, the J gene TRBJ2-4; D is unclear. The CDR3 is 14 residues long. Germline V lookup: CDR1 SGHTA, CDR2 FQGNSA. Trimming removed 3 bases at V and 0 bases at J, with 6 bases between. The CDR3 loop is CASSFSEAKNIQYF. The CDR3 DNA follows: TGTGCCAGCAGCTTTTCGGAAGCCAAAAACATTCAGTACTTC.

To note about this clonotype: A read error may be the cause here, since a much bigger clone is one base away. Likely a read error: the CDR3 ends without its conserved phenylalanine or tryptophan. The genes are TRBV9 and TRBJ2-2, with D uncertain. CDR3 length equals 15 residues. The germline gives CDR1 SGDLS, CDR2 YYNGEE. V lost 0 bases and J lost 6, with 12 bases in between. The CDR3 loop is CASSVGVSGAGELFL. In DNA, the CDR3 is TGTGCCAGCAGCGTAGGAGTATCTGGAGCCGGGGAGCTGTTTCTT.

This clonotype was seen at least ten times. As DNA, the CDR3 is TGTGCCTGGAGTTACTTACCCGGGACACTCCATGGCTACACCTTC. Protein product: CAWSYLPGTLHGYTF. This rearrangement joins TRBV30 to TRBJ1-2; maybe TRBD1 (6 bases). CDR3 size: 15 residues. CDR1 and CDR2 (germline): GTSNPN, SVGIG (reference sequence). Trimming pared 2 bases from V and 6 bases from J, leaving 19 bases between.

This clonotype was counted ten times or more. The rearrangement links TRBV5-1 to TRBJ2-3; D is possibly TRBD1 (6 bases). V gave up 4 bases and J gave up 0 bases, with 12 bases separating them. Germline V CDR1 and CDR2: SGHRS, YFSETQ. The CDR3 is 15 amino acids. DNA of the CDR3: TGCGCCAGCAGCGGGGGACACTCTAGCACAGATACGCAGTATTTT. It translates to CASSGGHSSTDTQYF.

This clonotype has ten or more counts. V and J are TRBV29-1 and TRBJ2-5, with TRBD1 identical over 10 bases. The CDR3 consists of 11 residues. Germline CDR1 and CDR2: SQVTM and ANQGSEA. V lost 6 bases and J lost 9; bases outside the gene matches: 4. The CDR3 DNA follows: TGCAGCGTCGGGACAGGGGAGGCCCAGTACTTC. Protein sequence: CSVGTGEAQYF.

This clonotype has only a few counts. The CDR3: CASSVVPKGGLRSGELFF. The CDR3 DNA sequence: TGTGCCAGCAGCGTAGTTCCGAAAGGGGGCCTAAGGTCCGGGGAGCTGTTTTTT. The genes are TRBV9 and TRBJ2-2; 7 positions match TRBD1. Germline V gene data show CDR1 as SGDLS and CDR2 as YYNGEE. The V and J ends lost 0 bases and 6 bases, in that order; junction bases with no gene match: 14. The CDR3 length is 18 residues.

This clonotype has only a few counts. This rearrangement joins TRBV30 to TRBJ1-1; 7 bases align to TRBD1. The V gene end was trimmed by 4 bases and the J gene end by 3 bases; junction bases not matched to a gene: 11. The V gene's germline CDR1 is GTSNPN and CDR2 SVGIG (reference sequence). CDR3 length: 15 amino acids. CDR3 in DNA: TGTGCCTGGACCAAACGCCCTAGGGGGCACACTGAAGCTTTCTTT. This encodes CAWTKRPRGHTEAFF.

This clonotype was observed a handful of times. This chain joins TRBV11-2 and TRBJ2-7; D may be TRBD2 (5 bases). The germline gives CDR1 SGHAT, CDR2 FQNNGV. V was shortened by 6 bases and J by 3 bases, with 9 bases between the two germline ends. The CDR3 loop spans 12 amino acids. For the CDR3, the DNA is TGTGCCAGCAGTCCCGGGATCTACGAGCAGTACTTC. Its protein product is CASSPGIYEQYF.

This clonotype was seen many times. This chain connects TRBV12-3 or TRBV12-4 to TRBJ2-5; D gene ambiguous. The CDR3 sequence is 13 residues long. The germline V and J ends were trimmed by 2 bases and 3 bases, with 7 bases remaining between them. Written as DNA, the CDR3 is TGTGCCAGCAGTTTATGGGCTGAAGAGACCCAGTACTTC. This gives the protein CASSLWAEETQYF.

This clonotype was counted only a few times. The CDR3 DNA is TGTGCCAGCTCACCTTTCAGGAGCTCCTACGAGCAGTACTTC. The encoded protein is CASSPFRSSYEQYF. The chain uses TRBV18 and TRBJ2-7; no clear D gene. CDR1 is KGHSH, CDR2 LQKENI, per germline. Trimming took off 3 bases at V and 0 bases at J, with 9 bases between the two ends. The CDR3 is made up of 14 amino acids.

The chain employs TRBV6-6 and TRBJ2-7; D is unresolved. The CDR3 length is 14 residues. CDR1 and CDR2 from the germline V gene are MNHNY and SVGAGI (reference sequence). V was clipped by 5 bases and J by 4 bases, with 15 bases between them. CDR3 sequence (DNA): TGTGCCAGCAGTCCACCGGTCCGCGCATACGAGCAGTACTTC. Its translation is CASSPPVRAYEQYF.

The chain has TRBV2 and TRBJ2-2; D not resolved. The V and J ends lost 6 bases and 7 bases respectively, with 6 bases between them. Germline V gene lookup returns CDR1 SNHLY and CDR2 FYNNEI. The CDR3 extends over 11 amino acids. CDR3 sequence: CASREIGELFF. CDR3 nucleotides: TGTGCCAGCAGGGAAATCGGGGAGCTGTTTTTT.

This clonotype has at least ten counts. The genes are TRBV21-1 and TRBJ1-5. TRBV21-1 is termed a pseudogene. The CDR3 has 16 amino acids. CDR3 sequence reads: CASSKKRTMINQPQHF. The CDR3 bases are TGTGCCAGCAGCAAAAAAAGGACTATGATCAATCAGCCCCAGCATTTT.

This clonotype was picked up many times. The V and J genes are TRBV7-8 and TRBJ2-7; D is undetermined. CDR3 length: 13 amino acids. With 4 bases removed from V and 0 bases from J, the gap between germline ends came to 7 bases. Germline-derived CDR1 and CDR2 are SGHVS and FQNEAQ. CDR3 sequence reads: CASSSSSSYEQYF. CDR3 DNA: TGTGCCAGCAGCTCGAGTAGCTCCTACGAGCAGTACTTC.

This clonotype showed up many times. The gene calls are TRBV12-3 or TRBV12-4 and TRBJ2-5; weak D call: TRBD2 (6 bases). The germline V and J ends were trimmed by 3 bases and 5 bases, with 16 bases remaining between them. CDR3 length equals 15 residues. The CDR3 is CASSFEGTAGETQYF. CDR3 bases: TGTGCCAGCAGTTTTGAGGGCACGGCGGGGGAGACCCAGTACTTC.

This clonotype was found many times. The chain carries TRBV11-2 and TRBJ2-3; TRBD2 aligns across 7 bases. V lost 8 bases to trimming and J lost 0 bases; unmatched junction nucleotides: 8. CDR1 is SGHAT and CDR2 is FQNNGV in the germline V gene. The CDR3 extends over 15 amino acids. The CDR3 loop is CASGWTRSSTDTQYF. CDR3 nucleotides: TGTGCCAGCGGTTGGACTAGATCTAGCACAGATACGCAGTATTTT.